This TCR beta chain is from a study of blood T cell repertoires in COVID-19. Study details: Samples of COVID-19 (acute and convalescent) were obtained from the United States, Italy and Spain. In each case, the material was cDNA or gDNA derived from T cells, B-cell-depleted T cells, or PBMCs.

Original processing notes: Nucleated cell number was recorded as an estimate derived from reference gene primer amplification. Sequencing used immunoSEQ multiplex PCR; TCRdb keeps in-frame clones, though not all of them. V and J calls and clone size follow that table, whereas D and trimming were derived from the DNA. The sample gives approximately 280,000 clones, around 90% of which show up once; less than 10% is in the top ten. The V end lost 3 bases, the J end lost 5 bases, and 18 bases lay between the germline ends. Germline CDR1 and CDR2: SGHAT and FQNNGV. The length of the CDR3 is 16 residues. The sequenced material came from peripheral blood. The rearrangement uses TRBV11-2 and TRBJ2-3; D possibly corresponds to TRBD1 (6 bases). The TCR was taken from a man younger than 30 with active or convalescent COVID-19. Written as DNA, the CDR3 is TGTGCCAGCAGCTTTTGGTCTCGACAGGAACGAGATACGCAGTATTTT. Its protein is CASSFWSRQERDTQYF.